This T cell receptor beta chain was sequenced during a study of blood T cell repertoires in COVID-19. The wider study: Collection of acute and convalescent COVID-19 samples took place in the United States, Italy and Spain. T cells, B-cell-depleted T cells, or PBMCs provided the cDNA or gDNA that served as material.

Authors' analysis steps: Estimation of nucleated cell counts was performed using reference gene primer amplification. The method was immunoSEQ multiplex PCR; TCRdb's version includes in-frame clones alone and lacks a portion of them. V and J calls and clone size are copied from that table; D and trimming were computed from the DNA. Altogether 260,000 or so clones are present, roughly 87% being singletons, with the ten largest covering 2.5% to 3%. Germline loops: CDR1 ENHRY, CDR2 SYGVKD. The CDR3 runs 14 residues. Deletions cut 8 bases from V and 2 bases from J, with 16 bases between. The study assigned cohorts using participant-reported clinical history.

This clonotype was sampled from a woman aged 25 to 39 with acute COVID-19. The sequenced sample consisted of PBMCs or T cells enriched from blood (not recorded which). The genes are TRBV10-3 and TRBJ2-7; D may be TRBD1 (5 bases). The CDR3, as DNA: TGTGCCATCTCCCCCCAGGGCAGGCCCTACGAGCAGTACTTC. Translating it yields CAISPQGRPYEQYF.